Below, one T cell receptor beta chain is given with its context. Its antigen is still unknown. In the PCR, 60 Vbeta and 13 Jbeta primers were used. Per the authors' pipeline: Later, 80 million or so unique TCR beta chains were counted in an analysis, and 10 million to 12 million of them were shared. Here immunoSEQ multiplex PCR was the method, and the copy in TCRdb shows in-frame clones only, minus some. V and J calls plus clone size are reproduced from that table; the DNA served to infer D and trimming. The sample has 150,000 to 200,000 clones, around 80% seen once. The V and J ends lost 4 bases and 2 bases, in that order; junction bases with no gene match: 5. Germline assignment: CDR1 SGHRS and CDR2 YFSETQ. This CDR3 region has 14 residues. The sample belongs to a study of cytomegalovirus exposure and HLA in healthy donors. Study details: The Caucasian-associated ancestry cluster contained about four fifths of the approximately 410 genotyped donors. Study-wide results and limits: Certain indistinguishable V segments, among them TRBV6-2 and TRBV6-3, were excluded. In an earlier analysis, most TCR beta V segments were productive about 90% or about 30% of the time.

The V and J genes are TRBV5-1 and TRBJ1-2; the match to TRBD1 covers 7 bases. The clonotype was recovered from a woman in her forties or fifties in good health and CMV-seropositive. The sequencing input was PBMCs. The CDR3 coding sequence is TGCGCCAGCAGCCAGACGACAGGGAACTATGGCTACACCTTC. Translating gives CASSQTTGNYGYTF.